The 16 T cell receptor beta chains given below trace back to one sample, sequenced in a study of Tregs in tolerant kidney transplant recipients. Assay: immunoSEQ multiplex PCR; the TCRdb copy retains only in-frame clones and omits some. The sample consists of fewer than 80,000 clones, roughly 98% of them appearing once. Sequences were derived from CD4+ T cells from blood, sampled before the transplant. These receptor sequences come from a human donor who received a combined kidney and bone marrow transplant.

The sample holds one count of this clone. The rearrangement uses TRBV18 and TRBJ2-3; tentatively, D is TRBD2 (5 bases). V was trimmed by 4 bases and J by 6 bases, leaving 14 bases between them. CDR1 is KGHSH, CDR2 LQKENI, per germline. There are 14 residues in the CDR3. CDR3 loop: CASSRLEGEDTQYF. CDR3 bases: TGTGCCAGCTCACGGCTAGAGGGAGAGGATACGCAGTATTTT.

This clone appeared a few times. The chain couples TRBV7-9 to TRBJ1-2, with a possible D match to TRBD1 (6 bases). Germline V gene sequence: CDR1 SEHNR, CDR2 FQNEAQ (reference sequence). Trimming shortened V by 0 bases and J by 7 bases, and 15 bases separated the two germline ends. The CDR3 totals 15 residues. CDR3 coding DNA: TGTGCCAGCAGCTTAGCGCGGTCCAGGGGAAGTGGCTACACCTTC. Encoded protein: CASSLARSRGSGYTF.

The chain employs TRBV19 and TRBJ2-7, with 12 nucleotides matching TRBD1. CDR1 and CDR2 from the germline V gene are LNHDA and SQIVND (reference sequence). V gave up 5 bases and J gave up 6 bases; unmatched junction bases: 5. This CDR3 contains 14 residues. The CDR3 loop is CASSEGQGASEQYF. The CDR3 bases are TGTGCCAGTAGTGAGGGACAGGGGGCGAGCGAGCAGTACTTC.

The chain joins TRBV6-6 to TRBJ2-5; TRBD2 agrees at 9 bases. The CDR3 has 15 residues. V lost 0 bases and J lost 5; bases outside the gene matches: 4. The germline CDR1 and CDR2 sequences are MNHNY and SVGAGI (reference sequence). In DNA form, the CDR3 reads TGTGCCAGCAGTTACTCGGGACTAGCCCAGGAGACCCAGTACTTC. Protein sequence: CASSYSGLAQETQYF.

The V call is TRBV11-2, the J call TRBJ2-2; D might be TRBD2 (6 bases). This CDR3 contains 19 residues. Trimming cost V 2 bases and J 0 bases, with 19 bases left between them. The germline gives CDR1 SGHAT, CDR2 FQNNGV. Written as DNA, the CDR3 is TGTGCCAGCAGCTTAATTATTCGGTCTAGCGACCCGAACACCGGGGAGCTGTTTTTT. Protein product: CASSLIIRSSDPNTGELFF.

The chain employs TRBV6-1 and TRBJ1-5; D is possibly TRBD1 (5 bases). CDR3 length equals 16 residues. Trimming removed 4 bases from V and 9 bases from J, with 22 bases in between. CDR1 is MNHNS and CDR2 is SASEGT in the germline V gene. This chain's CDR3 is CASSANIGGGLRPQHF. CDR3 sequence (DNA): TGTGCCAGCAGTGCGAATATTGGGGGGGGATTACGGCCCCAGCATTTT.

The chain carries TRBV19 and TRBJ2-1, with 8 bases fitting TRBD1. The length of the CDR3 is 16 residues. V lost 6 bases, J lost 4 bases, and 11 bases stayed unmatched. CDR1 is LNHDA, CDR2 SQIVND, per germline (reference sequence). The CDR3 DNA is TGTGCCAGTAGCCTATACGGGACAGGAATGTACAATGAGCAGTTCTTC. This codes for CASSLYGTGMYNEQFF.

The chain links TRBV5-1 to TRBJ2-3, with D perhaps TRBD2 (5 bases). This CDR3 has 15 amino acids. The germline V and J ends were trimmed by 4 bases and 6 bases, with 18 bases remaining between them. Germline assignment: CDR1 SGHRS and CDR2 YFSETQ. The CDR3 protein is CASSPDGKLSDTQYF. CDR3 DNA sequence: TGCGCCAGCAGCCCTGACGGGAAACTAAGCGATACGCAGTATTTT.

This clone came up once. The chain employs TRBV18 and TRBJ1-2, with D perhaps TRBD1 (6 bases). The CDR3 spans 13 residues. V dropped 2 bases and J dropped 6 bases, with 10 bases sitting between them. From germline, CDR1 is KGHSH and CDR2 LQKENI. The CDR3 sequence: CASSPAGVDGYTF. The CDR3 DNA sequence: TGTGCCAGCTCACCAGCAGGGGTCGATGGCTACACCTTC.

This sequence joins TRBV5-4 and TRBJ2-2; 8 nucleotides line up with TRBD2. Looked up from germline, CDR1 is SGHNT and CDR2 is YYREEE (reference sequence). The CDR3 totals 17 residues. V shed 7 bases and J 1 base; nucleotides not matched to a gene: 12. The CDR3 loop reads CASAPRVAGLNTGELFF. The CDR3 bases are TGTGCCAGCGCCCCAAGGGTAGCGGGGTTGAACACCGGGGAGCTGTTTTTT.

V is TRBV28 and J is TRBJ1-5; D unresolved. CDR3 size: 13 residues. V gave up 3 bases and J gave up 1 base, with 4 bases separating them. In germline, CDR1 is MDHEN, CDR2 SYDVKM. The CDR3 loop is CASSFVSNQPQHF. The CDR3 DNA is TGTGCCAGCAGTTTCGTAAGCAATCAGCCCCAGCATTTT.

The chain uses TRBV4-1 and TRBJ2-3, with 9 bases aligning to TRBD2. There are 14 residues in the CDR3. CDR1 and CDR2 (germline): MGHRA, YSYEKL. The V and J ends lost 4 bases and 3 bases, in that order; junction bases with no gene match: 2. CDR3 in DNA: TGCGCCAGCAGCCGTAGCGGGGGAACAGATACGCAGTATTTT. It yields the protein CASSRSGGTDTQYF.

The chain carries TRBV5-1 and TRBJ2-1; D perhaps matches TRBD1 (6 bases). This CDR3 region has 15 residues. Trimming took off 4 bases at V and 1 base at J, with 12 bases between the two ends. The germline CDR1 and CDR2 sequences are SGHRS and YFSETQ. The CDR3 DNA reads as TGCGCCAGCAGCCTACAGGGTACTTCCTACAATGAGCAGTTCTTC. This sequence encodes CASSLQGTSYNEQFF.

The chain recombines TRBV7-2 with TRBJ2-2; D gene ambiguous. Trimming cost V 5 bases and J 3 bases, with 4 bases left between them. Looked up from germline, CDR1 is SGHTA and CDR2 is FQGNSA. The CDR3 length is 12 residues. This chain's CDR3 is CASSRYTGELFF. In DNA form, the CDR3 reads TGTGCCAGCAGCCGGTACACCGGGGAGCTGTTTTTT.

The chain links TRBV19 to TRBJ2-3; 11 bases are a match to TRBD2. The CDR3 covers 17 residues. Unmatched junction bases numbered 10, after V lost 3 bases and J lost 5 bases. In germline, CDR1 is LNHDA, CDR2 SQIVND (reference sequence). This chain's CDR3 is CASSILTSGRSVDTQYF. The CDR3 DNA sequence: TGTGCCAGTAGTATTTTAACTAGCGGGAGATCGGTAGATACGCAGTATTTT.

The chain uses TRBV7-2 and TRBJ2-3; no clear D gene. V was trimmed by 4 bases and J by 3 bases, leaving 11 bases between them. CDR1 and CDR2 from the germline V gene are SGHTA and FQGNSA. The CDR3 is made up of 14 amino acids. The CDR3 nucleotides read TGTGCCAGCAGCTCCCCCACGGGTACAGATACGCAGTATTTT. Its protein is CASSSPTGTDTQYF.